This TCR beta chain was found in a study of CD8+ T cells in alopecia areata. Turning to the study itself: Treatment comprised oral tofacitinib, 5 to 10 mg twice daily, in treated patients.

Regarding treatment: oral pan-JAK inhibitor, 5-10 mg twice daily. Extraction and reverse transcription of RNA yielded cDNA as the sequencing template. Profiled with immunoSEQ multiplex PCR; TCRdb holds only in-frame clones, not every one. The table records fewer than 100,000 clones, around 70% of them present only once. Here the sequenced sample was CD8+ T cells sorted from blood, taken around week 42, from a patient treated with tofacitinib. This clonotype was sampled from a human donor with alopecia areata.

CDR3 region: CASSLSGIEETQYF. As DNA, the CDR3 is TGCGCCAGCAGTCTCTCAGGGATCGAGGAGACCCAGTACTTC. The chain carries TRBV10-2 and TRBJ2-5; tentative D call: TRBD1 (5 bases). This CDR3 spans 14 amino acids. Germline loops: CDR1 WSHSY, CDR2 SAAADI. Trimming pared 5 bases from V and 5 bases from J, leaving 15 bases between.